This T cell receptor beta chain originates from a study of T cell repertoires in cytomegalovirus infection. Whole-study context: CMV infection together with matching HLA type was indicated by public TCR beta signatures. Study observations and caveats: The cumulative frequency of public TCR beta families identified carriers of CMV plus the relevant HLA. HLA-C-restricted TCR beta clonotypes specific for CMV led the ex vivo response.

One entry per CDR3 protein, called by TCRdb with MiXCR from the reads. Of 510,000 or so distinct CDR3 sequences listed, around 27% are singletons. This clonotype was recorded a few times. Its target is unknown. Sequenced material: PBMCs. This clonotype was sampled from a human donor in good health (CMV status not recorded). Some clones in this sample may be carry-over from other donors' samples.

The CDR3 protein is CASSESLGQGARNTIYF. The CDR3 coding sequence is TGTGCCAGCAGTGAATCCCTCGGCCAGGGGGCGCGAAACACCATATATTTT. The gene calls are TRBV25-1 and TRBJ1-3; 8 bases are shared with TRBD1. CDR1 MGHDK and CDR2 SYGVNS come from the germline V gene. The J segment lost 5 bases and the V segment lost 1 base, leaving 10 bases of the junction unmatched. The CDR3 has 17 residues. Combining the CDR3 with reference TRBV25-1 and TRBJ1-3 gives the whole variable domain EADIYQTPRYLVIGTGKKITLECSQTMGHDKMYWYQQDPGMELHLIHYSYGVNSTEKGDLSSESTVSRIRTEHFPLTLESARPSHTSQYLCASSESLGQGARNTIYFGEGSWLTVV.